This TCR beta chain was retrieved from a study of control samples from healthy donors and cancer patients. TCRdb's table, derived via immunoSEQ multiplex PCR, lists solely in-frame clones and lacks some. The sample shows roughly 130,000 clones, about 88% of them seen only once. V was shortened by 3 bases and J by 1 base, with 16 bases between the two germline ends. Per the germline V gene, CDR1 is SGDLS and CDR2 is YYNGEE. The CDR3 is made up of 16 amino acids. The rearrangement joins TRBV9 to TRBJ1-1, with D unresolved. This TCR came from a man between 45 and 60 years old in good health. Sequenced input: blood. This CDR3 reads CASSAQRGRQNTEAFF. In nucleotides, the CDR3 is TGTGCCAGCAGCGCCCAGAGAGGACGACAGAACACTGAAGCTTTCTTT.